Below, one TCR beta chain is given with its context. Antigen specificity is unknown. This sample was taken from a study of cytomegalovirus exposure and HLA in healthy donors. Germline CDR1 is SGHTA and CDR2 is FQGNSA. CDR3 length: 16 amino acids. Trimming at V came to 5 bases and at J to 9 bases, leaving 17 bases not matched to a gene. Libraries were prepared by immunoSEQ multiplex PCR; TCRdb keeps only in-frame clonotypes and omits some of them. The sample has 200,000 to 300,000 clones, 90% seen once; the top ten hold approximately 3.1%. Broader study findings: Altogether, 160 or so TCR beta chains were recorded as cytomegalovirus-associated. Testing in vitro showed a few CMV-associated chains specific for CMV antigens. A classifier reportedly called cytomegalovirus status with high sensitivity and specificity.

The chain couples TRBV7-2 to TRBJ2-7; 9 positions agree with TRBD1. The source of this sequence is a woman aged 25 to 39 in good health and CMV-seronegative. Sequenced sample: PBMCs. CDR3 region: CASSESGTGFLSGQYF. CDR3 nucleotides: TGTGCCAGCAGCGAGTCCGGGACAGGGTTCCTCTCTGGGCAGTACTTC.